This TCR beta chain is from a study of CD8+CD57+ T cells in acquired aplastic anemia. The germline CDR1 and CDR2 sequences are SGHRS and YFSETQ. There are 14 residues in the CDR3. Concerning this clonotype itself: The junction does not match germline at one end; this may be a read error.

TCR beta VDJ and CDR3 profiles were obtained from a genomic DNA template. Each CDR3 protein is one row after TCRdb ran MiXCR on the reads. The sample has 200,000 to 250,000 distinct CDR3 sequences, approximately 60% seen once. The rearrangement links TRBV5-1 to TRBJ1-1; D not certain. The sequenced sample was sorted CD4+, CD8+, or CD8+CD57+ T cells (not recorded which) from PBMCs. This clonotype originated in a human donor in good health. The CDR3 region is CASSVGGPNTEAFF. DNA of the CDR3: TGTGCCAGCAGCGTAGGTGGGCCGAACACTGAAGCTTTCTTT.